The entry below gives a single T cell receptor beta chain sequence along with its context. The record originates from a study of pediatric ulcerative colitis. Germline V lookup: CDR1 MNHNY, CDR2 SVGAGI (reference sequence). The CDR3 sequence is 13 residues long. The ends were cut back, 3 bases at V and 3 bases at J, with 8 bases in the middle. Produced via immunoSEQ multiplex PCR; TCRdb's table is partial and in-frame only. Of some 57,000 clones in the sample, about nine tenths are singletons; the top ten hold approximately 1.5%. This TCR came from a boy aged 5-17 years who was a control in a study of pediatric ulcerative colitis. The rearrangement uses TRBV6-6 and TRBJ1-1; D call uncertain. Source material: blood. DNA for the CDR3: TGTGCCAGCAGTTATGCTAGAGACACTGAAGCTTTCTTT. This gives the protein CASSYARDTEAFF.